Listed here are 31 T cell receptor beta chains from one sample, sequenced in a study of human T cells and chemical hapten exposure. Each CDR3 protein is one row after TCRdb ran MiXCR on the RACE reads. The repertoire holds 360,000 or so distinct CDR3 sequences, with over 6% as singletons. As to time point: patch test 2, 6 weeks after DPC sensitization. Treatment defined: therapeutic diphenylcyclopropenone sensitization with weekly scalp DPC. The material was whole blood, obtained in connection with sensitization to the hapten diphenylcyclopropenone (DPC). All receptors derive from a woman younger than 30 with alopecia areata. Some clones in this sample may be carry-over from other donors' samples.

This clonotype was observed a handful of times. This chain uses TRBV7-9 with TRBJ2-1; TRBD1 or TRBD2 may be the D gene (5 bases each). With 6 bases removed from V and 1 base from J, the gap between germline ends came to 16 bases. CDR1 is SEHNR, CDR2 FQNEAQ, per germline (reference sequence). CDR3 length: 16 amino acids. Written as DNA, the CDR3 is TGTGCCAGCAGTTTGATTGGGGACCCTTCCTACAATGAGCAGTTCTTC. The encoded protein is CASSLIGDPSYNEQFF.

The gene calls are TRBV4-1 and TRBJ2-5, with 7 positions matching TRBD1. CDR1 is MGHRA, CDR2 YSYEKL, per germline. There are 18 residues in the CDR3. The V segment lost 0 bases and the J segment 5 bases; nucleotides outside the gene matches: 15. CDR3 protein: CASSQEYTRGTLMETQYF. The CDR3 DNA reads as TGCGCCAGCAGCCAAGAATATACCAGGGGGACACTGATGGAGACCCAGTACTTC.

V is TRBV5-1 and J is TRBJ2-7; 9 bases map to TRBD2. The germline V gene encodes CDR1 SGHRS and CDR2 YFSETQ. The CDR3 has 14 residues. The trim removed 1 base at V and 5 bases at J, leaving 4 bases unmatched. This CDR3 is CASSLPSSGDEQYF. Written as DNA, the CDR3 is TGCGCCAGCAGCTTGCCGTCTAGCGGGGACGAGCAGTACTTC.

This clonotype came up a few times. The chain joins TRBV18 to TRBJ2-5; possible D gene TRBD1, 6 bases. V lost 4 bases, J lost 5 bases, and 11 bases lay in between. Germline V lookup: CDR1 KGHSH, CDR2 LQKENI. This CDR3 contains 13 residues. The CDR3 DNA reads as TGTGCCAGCTCACAGAACAGGGCGGAGACCCAGTACTTC. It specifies CASSQNRAETQYF.

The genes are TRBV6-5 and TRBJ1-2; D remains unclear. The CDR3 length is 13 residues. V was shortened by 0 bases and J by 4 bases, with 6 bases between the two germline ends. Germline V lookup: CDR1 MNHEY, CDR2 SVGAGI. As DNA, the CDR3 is TGTGCCAGCAGTTACTCGCGCAGCTATGGCTACACCTTC. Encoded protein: CASSYSRSYGYTF.

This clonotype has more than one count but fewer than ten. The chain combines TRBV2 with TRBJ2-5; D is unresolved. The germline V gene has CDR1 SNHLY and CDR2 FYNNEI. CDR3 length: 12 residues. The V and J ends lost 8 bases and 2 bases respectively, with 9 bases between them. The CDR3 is CASGPRQETQYF. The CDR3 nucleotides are TGTGCCAGCGGACCAAGACAAGAGACCCAGTACTTC.

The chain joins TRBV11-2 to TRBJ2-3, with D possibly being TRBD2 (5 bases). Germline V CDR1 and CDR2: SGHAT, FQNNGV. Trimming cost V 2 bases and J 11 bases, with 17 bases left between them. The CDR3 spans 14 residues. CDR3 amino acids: CASSLSRQRTLQYF. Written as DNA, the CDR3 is TGTGCCAGCAGCTTAAGCCGGCAGCGGACCCTGCAGTATTTT.

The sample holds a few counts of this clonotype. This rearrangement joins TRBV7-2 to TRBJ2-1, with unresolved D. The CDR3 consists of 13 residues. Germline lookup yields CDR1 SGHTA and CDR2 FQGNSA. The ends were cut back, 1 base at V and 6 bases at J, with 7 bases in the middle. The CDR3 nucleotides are TGTGCCAGCAGCTTAGATACCCTCAATGAGCAGTTCTTC. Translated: CASSLDTLNEQFF.

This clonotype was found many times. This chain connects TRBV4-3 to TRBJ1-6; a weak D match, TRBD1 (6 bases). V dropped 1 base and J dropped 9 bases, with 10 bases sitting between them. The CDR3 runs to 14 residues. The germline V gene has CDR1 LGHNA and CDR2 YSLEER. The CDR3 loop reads CASSQVMGASPLHF. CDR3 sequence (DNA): TGCGCCAGCAGCCAAGTGATGGGGGCTTCACCCCTCCACTTT.

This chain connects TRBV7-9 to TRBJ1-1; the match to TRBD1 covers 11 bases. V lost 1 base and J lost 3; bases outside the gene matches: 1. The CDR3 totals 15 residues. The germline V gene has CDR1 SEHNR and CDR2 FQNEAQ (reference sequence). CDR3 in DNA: TGTGCCAGCAGCTTAGTGGGACAGGGGGACACTGAAGCTTTCTTT. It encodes CASSLVGQGDTEAFF. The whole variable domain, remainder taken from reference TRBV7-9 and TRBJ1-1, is DTGVSQNPRHKITKRGQNVTFRCDPISEHNRLYWYRQTLGQGPEFLTYFQNEAQLEKSRLLSDRFSAERPKGSFSTLEIQRTEQGDSAMYLCASSLVGQGDTEAFFGQGTRLTVV.

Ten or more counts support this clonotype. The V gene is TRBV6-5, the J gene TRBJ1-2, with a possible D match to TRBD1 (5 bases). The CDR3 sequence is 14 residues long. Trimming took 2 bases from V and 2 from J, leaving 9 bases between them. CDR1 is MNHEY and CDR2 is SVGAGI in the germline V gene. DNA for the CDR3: TGTGCCAGCAGTTACAAGGGGTTGAACTATGGCTACACCTTC. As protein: CASSYKGLNYGYTF.

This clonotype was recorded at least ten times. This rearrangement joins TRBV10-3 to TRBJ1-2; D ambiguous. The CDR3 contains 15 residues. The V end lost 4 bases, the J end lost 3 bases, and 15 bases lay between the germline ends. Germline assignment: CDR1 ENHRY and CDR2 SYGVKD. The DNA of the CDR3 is TGTGCCATCAGTGGTAGTTTGGAGTCCCACTATGGCTACACCTTC. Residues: CAISGSLESHYGYTF.

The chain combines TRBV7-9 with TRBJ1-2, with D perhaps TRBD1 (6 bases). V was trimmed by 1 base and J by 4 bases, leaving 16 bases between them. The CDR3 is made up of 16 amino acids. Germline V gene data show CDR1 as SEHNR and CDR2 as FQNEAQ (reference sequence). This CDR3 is CASSLELTGGGYGYTF. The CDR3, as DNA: TGTGCCAGCAGCTTAGAGTTGACAGGAGGGGGCTATGGCTACACCTTC.

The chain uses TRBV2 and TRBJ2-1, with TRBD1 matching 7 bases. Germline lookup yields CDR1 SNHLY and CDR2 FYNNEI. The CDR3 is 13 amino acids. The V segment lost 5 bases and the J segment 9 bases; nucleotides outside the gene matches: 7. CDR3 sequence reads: CASSLVQGSEQFF. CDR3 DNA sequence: TGTGCCAGCAGTTTAGTACAGGGGTCTGAGCAGTTCTTC.

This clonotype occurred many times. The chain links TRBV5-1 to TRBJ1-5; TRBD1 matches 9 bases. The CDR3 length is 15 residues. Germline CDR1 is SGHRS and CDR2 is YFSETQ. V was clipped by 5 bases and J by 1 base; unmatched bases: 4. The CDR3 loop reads CASRQGAGSNQPQHF. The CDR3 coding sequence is TGCGCCAGCAGACAGGGGGCAGGCAGCAATCAGCCCCAGCATTTT.

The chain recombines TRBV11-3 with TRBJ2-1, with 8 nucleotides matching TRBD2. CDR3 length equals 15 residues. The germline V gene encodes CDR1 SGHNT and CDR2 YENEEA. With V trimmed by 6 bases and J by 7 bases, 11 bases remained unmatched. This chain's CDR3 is CASSRGLAWENEQFF. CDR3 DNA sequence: TGTGCCAGCAGTCGCGGACTAGCTTGGGAAAATGAGCAGTTCTTC.

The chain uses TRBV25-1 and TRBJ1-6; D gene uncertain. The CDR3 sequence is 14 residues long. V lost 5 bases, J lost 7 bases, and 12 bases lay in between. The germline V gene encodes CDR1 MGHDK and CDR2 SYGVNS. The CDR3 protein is CASSSRVGNSPLHF. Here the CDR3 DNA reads TGTGCCAGCAGTTCCCGGGTAGGCAATTCACCCCTCCACTTT.

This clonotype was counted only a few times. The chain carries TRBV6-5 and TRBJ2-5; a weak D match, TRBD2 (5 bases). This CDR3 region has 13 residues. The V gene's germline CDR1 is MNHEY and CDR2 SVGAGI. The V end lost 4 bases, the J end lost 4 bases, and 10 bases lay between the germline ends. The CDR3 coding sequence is TGTGCCAGCAGTTCGGAGGTCCGAGAGACCCAGTACTTC. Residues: CASSSEVRETQYF.

This CDR3 is CASSLFMGGNEKLFF. The CDR3 DNA reads TGTGCCAGCAGCTTATTTATGGGGGGCAATGAAAAACTGTTTTTT. The J gene is TRBJ1-4, the V gene TRBV7-2; D is possibly TRBD1 (6 bases). The germline V and J ends were trimmed by 2 bases and 5 bases, with 12 bases remaining between them. CDR1 and CDR2 (germline): SGHTA, FQGNSA. CDR3 length: 15 residues.

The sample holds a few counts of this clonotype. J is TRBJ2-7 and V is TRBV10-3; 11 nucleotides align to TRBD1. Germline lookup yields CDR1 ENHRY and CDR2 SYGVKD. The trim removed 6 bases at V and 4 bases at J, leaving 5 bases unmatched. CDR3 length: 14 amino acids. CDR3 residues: CAIRSDRGQYEQYF. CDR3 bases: TGTGCCATCAGATCGGACAGGGGGCAGTACGAGCAGTACTTC.

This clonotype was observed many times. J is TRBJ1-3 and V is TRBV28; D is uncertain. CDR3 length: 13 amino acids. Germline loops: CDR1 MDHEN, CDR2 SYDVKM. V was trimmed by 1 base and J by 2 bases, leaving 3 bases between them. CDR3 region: CASSLFAGNTIYF. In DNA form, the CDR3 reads TGTGCCAGCAGTTTATTCGCTGGAAACACCATATATTTT.

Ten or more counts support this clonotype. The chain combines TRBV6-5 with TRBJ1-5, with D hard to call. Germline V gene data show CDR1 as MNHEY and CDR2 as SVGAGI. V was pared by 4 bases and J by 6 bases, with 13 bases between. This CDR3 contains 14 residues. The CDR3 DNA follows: TGTGCCAGCAGTTCTTTGGGAGCCCTTCAGCCCCAGCATTTT. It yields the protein CASSSLGALQPQHF.

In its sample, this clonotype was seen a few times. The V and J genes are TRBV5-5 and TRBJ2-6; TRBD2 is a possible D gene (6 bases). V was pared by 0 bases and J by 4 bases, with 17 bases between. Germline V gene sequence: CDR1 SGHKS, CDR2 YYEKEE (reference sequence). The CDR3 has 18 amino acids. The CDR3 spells CASSLDLGLPGGANVLTF. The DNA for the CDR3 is TGTGCCAGCAGCTTGGATTTGGGACTCCCGGGGGGGGCCAACGTCCTGACTTTC.

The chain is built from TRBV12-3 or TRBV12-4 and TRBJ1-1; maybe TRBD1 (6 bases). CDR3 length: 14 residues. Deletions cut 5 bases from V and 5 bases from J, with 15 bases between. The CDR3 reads CASSPFSGATEAFF. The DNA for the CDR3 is TGTGCCAGCAGTCCCTTCTCGGGGGCGACTGAAGCTTTCTTT.

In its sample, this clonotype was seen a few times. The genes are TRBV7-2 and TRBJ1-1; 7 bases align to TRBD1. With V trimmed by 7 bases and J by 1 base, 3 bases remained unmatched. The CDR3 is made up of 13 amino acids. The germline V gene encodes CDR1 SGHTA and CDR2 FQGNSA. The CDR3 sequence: CASNRDRNTEAFF. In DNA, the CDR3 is TGTGCCAGCAACCGGGACAGGAACACTGAAGCTTTCTTT. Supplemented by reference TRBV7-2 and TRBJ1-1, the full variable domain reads GAGVSQSPSNKVTEKGKDVELRCDPISGHTALYWYRQSLGQGLEFLIYFQGNSAPDKSGLPSDRFSAERTGGSVSTLTIQRTQQEDSAVYLCASNRDRNTEAFFGQGTRLTVV.

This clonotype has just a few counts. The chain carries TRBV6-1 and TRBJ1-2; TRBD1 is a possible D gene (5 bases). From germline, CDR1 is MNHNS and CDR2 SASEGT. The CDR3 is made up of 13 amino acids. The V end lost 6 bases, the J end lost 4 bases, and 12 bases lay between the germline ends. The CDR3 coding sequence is TGTGCCAGCAGGAGGGCAGGGTTCTATGGCTACACCTTC. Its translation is CASRRAGFYGYTF.

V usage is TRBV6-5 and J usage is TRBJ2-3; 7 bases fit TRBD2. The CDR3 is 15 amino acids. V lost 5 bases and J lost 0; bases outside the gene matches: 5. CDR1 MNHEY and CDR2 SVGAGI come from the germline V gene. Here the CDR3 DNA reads TGTGCCAGCAGTCTGACTAGCCTAAGCACAGATACGCAGTATTTT. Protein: CASSLTSLSTDTQYF.

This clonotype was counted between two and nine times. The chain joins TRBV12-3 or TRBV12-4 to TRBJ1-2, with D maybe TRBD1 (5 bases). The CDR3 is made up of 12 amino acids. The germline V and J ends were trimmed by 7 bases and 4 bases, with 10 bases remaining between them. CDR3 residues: CASTKGTYGYTF. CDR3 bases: TGTGCCAGCACTAAAGGGACCTATGGCTACACCTTC.

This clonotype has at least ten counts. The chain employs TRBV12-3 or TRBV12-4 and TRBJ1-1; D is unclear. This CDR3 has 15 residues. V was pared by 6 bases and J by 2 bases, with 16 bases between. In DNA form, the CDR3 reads TGTGCCAGCAGCCCACAGAAGGGTAGAAACACTGAAGCTTTCTTT. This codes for CASSPQKGRNTEAFF.

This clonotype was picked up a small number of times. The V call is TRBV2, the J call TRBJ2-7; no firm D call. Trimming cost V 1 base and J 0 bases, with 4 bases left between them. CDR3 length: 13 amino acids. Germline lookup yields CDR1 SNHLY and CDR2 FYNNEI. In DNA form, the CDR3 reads TGTGCCAGCAGTGAAGTCCCCTCCTACGAGCAGTACTTC. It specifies CASSEVPSYEQYF. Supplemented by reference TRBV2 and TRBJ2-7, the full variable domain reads EPEVTQTPSHQVTQMGQEVILRCVPISNHLYFYWYRQILGQKVEFLVSFYNNEISEKSEIFDDQFSVERPDGSNFTLKIRSTKLEDSAMYFCASSEVPSYEQYFGPGTRLTVT.

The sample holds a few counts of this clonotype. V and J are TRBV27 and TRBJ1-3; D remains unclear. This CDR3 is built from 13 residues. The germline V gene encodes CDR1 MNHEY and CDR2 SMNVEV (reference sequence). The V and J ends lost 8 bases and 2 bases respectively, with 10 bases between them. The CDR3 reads CASYSTPGNTIYF. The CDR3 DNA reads TGTGCCAGCTACAGTACGCCTGGAAACACCATATATTTT.